The clone carrying this T cell receptor beta chain has only one observation. Its antigen is undetermined. Primed by a sample-barcoded 5' primer and a J-beta primer mix, a second PCR proceeded for 7 to 11 cycles. TCRdb recomputed calls from the 5' RACE reads with MiXCR, one row per CDR3 protein. The sample contains 1.5 million to 2 million distinct CDR3 sequences, 30% to 40% of which appear only once. The data are from a study of blood T cells in healthy people across ages. Points from the study as a whole: Roughly linear declines in TCR beta diversity per million T cells occurred with age. When one million T cells were used, diversity estimates were thought to be underestimates.

V was cut by 8 bases and J by 4 bases, with 12 bases left in between. The CDR3 covers 12 residues. Looked up from germline, CDR1 is MNHNY and CDR2 is SVGAGI (reference sequence). Peripheral blood was drawn, approximately 10 milliliters per donor. Isolation yielded PBMCs, at least 6.5 million per sample, in every case. The chain carries TRBV6-6 and TRBJ2-7; D might be TRBD1 or TRBD2, each matching 5 bases. This clonotype originated in a human donor in good health. Sequenced input: blood. In DNA form, the CDR3 reads TGTGCCAGCGGGGGAGCGAAATACGAGCAGTACTTC. Amino acids: CASGGAKYEQYF.